A single sample is the source of the 18 T cell receptor beta chains below, sequenced in a study of CD8 T cells in Susac syndrome. Reverse transcription used about 0.45 to 1 ug RNA and random hexamers. Each CDR3 protein gets one entry after TCRdb re-called the immunoSEQ multiplex PCR reads with MiXCR. The sample consists of 170,000 or so distinct CDR3 sequences, approximately 93% of them appearing once. Input material: CD4+ T cells from PBMCs. These receptor sequences come from a human donor with multiple sclerosis.

The chain employs TRBV12-3 or TRBV12-4 and TRBJ2-3, with 7 bases aligning to TRBD2. The CDR3 loop spans 15 amino acids. Trimming took 6 bases from V and 0 from J; bases not matched to a gene: 6. The CDR3 reads CASSSTSVSTDTQYF. The CDR3 region has the DNA TGTGCCAGCAGCTCCACTAGCGTCAGCACAGATACGCAGTATTTT.

The chain has TRBV4-3 and TRBJ1-2; tentatively, D is TRBD1 (6 bases). CDR3 length: 16 residues. V lost 2 bases and J 1 base, leaving 14 bases between the germline ends. Germline values: CDR1 LGHNA, CDR2 YSLEER. The DNA of the CDR3 is TGCGCCAGCAGCCAATTTCGTGGGACAATTAACTATGGCTACACCTTC. It specifies CASSQFRGTINYGYTF.

The table lists this clonotype with a count of one. This chain uses TRBV7-9 with TRBJ2-3; D not certain. Between the trimmed V and J ends, which lost 1 base and 2 bases, there was a span of 10 bases. The CDR3 extends over 15 amino acids. Germline V gene lookup returns CDR1 SEHNR and CDR2 FQNEAQ (reference sequence). In DNA, the CDR3 is TGTGCCAGCAGCTTAGGGCAGAGTTTCACAGATACGCAGTATTTT. Translating gives CASSLGQSFTDTQYF.

This chain uses TRBV3-1 with TRBJ2-7, with D perhaps given as TRBD1 or TRBD2 (5 bases each). CDR1 is LGHDT and CDR2 is YNNKEL in the germline V gene (reference sequence). Trimming removed 3 bases at V and 5 bases at J, with 20 bases between. This CDR3 comprises 16 residues. The CDR3 is CASSHGRVPGTNEQYF. The CDR3 DNA is TGTGCCAGCAGCCACGGAAGGGTACCAGGGACCAACGAGCAGTACTTC.

This clonotype was seen just once. The chain employs TRBV20-1 and TRBJ1-1, with 7 bases lining up with TRBD1. Losses at the gene ends were 6 bases for V and 3 bases for J; bases not matched to a gene: 7. CDR3 length: 13 residues. The germline V gene encodes CDR1 DFQATT and CDR2 SNEGSKA (reference sequence). This chain's CDR3 is CSAGGQIDTEAFF. DNA for the CDR3: TGCAGTGCCGGGGGACAGATCGACACTGAAGCTTTCTTT.

The gene calls are TRBV7-6 and TRBJ2-7; 7 bases are shared with TRBD1. This CDR3 spans 17 amino acids. Trimming at V came to 1 base and at J to 0 bases, leaving 9 bases not matched to a gene. The germline V gene has CDR1 SGHVS and CDR2 FNYEAQ. The CDR3 sequence: CASSLGPGQMSSYEQYF. The CDR3 coding sequence is TGTGCCAGCAGCTTAGGGCCGGGACAGATGAGCTCCTACGAGCAGTACTTC.

The chain uses TRBV28 and TRBJ1-1, with D unclear. CDR1 and CDR2 (germline): MDHEN, SYDVKM. Trimming stripped 5 bases from V and 1 base from J, with 17 bases between. This CDR3 region has 16 residues. CDR3 DNA sequence: TGTGCCAGCAGTCCTAGTCCGGGTGCGGCGAACACTGAAGCTTTCTTT. Its protein product is CASSPSPGAANTEAFF. The complete variable domain, with remaining parts taken from reference TRBV28 and TRBJ1-1, reads DVKVTQSSRYLVKRTGEKVFLECVQDMDHENMFWYRQDPGLGLRLIYFSYDVKMKEKGDIPEGYSVSREKKERFSLILESASTNQTSMYLCASSPSPGAANTEAFFGQGTRLTVV.

The chain joins TRBV20-1 to TRBJ2-5; maybe TRBD1 (5 bases). The CDR3 has 14 amino acids. The V and J ends lost 5 bases and 5 bases respectively, with 18 bases between them. The germline V gene has CDR1 DFQATT and CDR2 SNEGSKA (reference sequence). CDR3: CSAPPVGRRETQYF. The CDR3 coding sequence is TGCAGTGCTCCCCCAGTGGGGCGCAGGGAGACCCAGTACTTC.

The V call is TRBV3-1, the J call TRBJ2-1; unclear D gene. From germline, CDR1 is LGHDT and CDR2 YNNKEL (reference sequence). The CDR3 length is 11 residues. The V gene lost 3 bases and the J gene lost 7 bases, with 4 bases spanning the gap. The CDR3 reads CASSHMNEQFF. The CDR3 DNA is TGTGCCAGCAGCCACATGAATGAGCAGTTCTTC.

The rearrangement uses TRBV7-8 and TRBJ1-1; D gene uncertain. This CDR3 has 14 amino acids. The germline V gene encodes CDR1 SGHVS and CDR2 FQNEAQ. V shed 7 bases and J shed 4 bases, with 16 bases lying between them. The CDR3 nucleotides are TGTGCCAGCACCACCGGTGGTTCGGGCACTGAAGCTTTCTTT. It yields the protein CASTTGGSGTEAFF.

The J gene is TRBJ2-6, the V gene TRBV6-1; 9 bases agree with TRBD2. The CDR3 is 19 residues long. V lost 5 bases, J lost 0 bases, and 11 bases stayed unmatched. Germline V CDR1 and CDR2: MNHNS, SASEGT. The CDR3 protein is CASSPWIAGALSGANVLTF. The CDR3 DNA sequence: TGTGCCAGCAGTCCTTGGATAGCGGGGGCCCTCTCTGGGGCCAACGTCCTGACTTTC.

V usage is TRBV6-5 and J usage is TRBJ1-6, with TRBD1 matching over 7 bases. Losses at the gene ends were 6 bases for V and 5 bases for J; bases not matched to a gene: 1. The CDR3 spans 13 residues. The germline V gene encodes CDR1 MNHEY and CDR2 SVGAGI. CDR3 protein: CASSGTDNSPLHF. The DNA of the CDR3 is TGTGCCAGCAGCGGGACAGATAATTCACCCCTCCACTTT.

The rearrangement links TRBV2 to TRBJ1-6, with D hard to call. Germline V gene sequence: CDR1 SNHLY, CDR2 FYNNEI. This CDR3 is built from 14 residues. V was trimmed by 4 bases and J by 4 bases, leaving 8 bases between them. The CDR3: CASSATQYNSPLHF. The CDR3 DNA sequence: TGTGCCAGCAGTGCGACGCAGTATAATTCACCCCTCCACTTT.

The gene calls are TRBV9 and TRBJ2-5; D is perhaps TRBD1 (6 bases). The CDR3 sequence is 15 residues long. From germline, CDR1 is SGDLS and CDR2 YYNGEE. Trimming took 0 bases from V and 5 from J, leaving 14 bases between them. The CDR3 region is CASSVGPGVKETQYF. CDR3 bases: TGTGCCAGCAGCGTAGGCCCAGGGGTTAAGGAGACCCAGTACTTC.

This chain joins TRBV29-1 and TRBJ2-6; D not resolved. Trimming pared 5 bases from V and 3 bases from J, leaving 8 bases between. The CDR3 has 13 amino acids. The germline gives CDR1 SQVTM, CDR2 ANQGSEA. The CDR3 protein is CSVSLYGANVLTF. For the CDR3, the DNA is TGCAGCGTTTCCCTTTATGGGGCCAACGTCCTGACTTTC.

The V call is TRBV18, the J call TRBJ2-5; 7 nucleotides align to TRBD1. The CDR3 consists of 14 residues. V was clipped by 3 bases and J by 5 bases; unmatched bases: 6. Per germline, CDR1 KGHSH and CDR2 LQKENI. In DNA form, the CDR3 reads TGTGCCAGCTCACCTCTCGCGACAGGGGAGACCCAGTACTTC. It encodes CASSPLATGETQYF.

This sequence joins TRBV30 and TRBJ1-1; possibly TRBD1 for D (6 bases). The CDR3 totals 13 residues. CDR1 is GTSNPN and CDR2 is SVGIG in the germline V gene (reference sequence). V was shortened by 4 bases and J by 1 base, with 10 bases between the two germline ends. The DNA for the CDR3 is TGTGCCTGGACAGGCAGGGGGAACACTGAAGCTTTCTTT. It encodes CAWTGRGNTEAFF.

This clonotype showed up just once. The rearrangement uses TRBV28 and TRBJ1-2; D is undetermined. The CDR3 is 13 residues long. The V end was cut by 4 bases, the J end by 10 bases, with 16 bases between. CDR1 is MDHEN and CDR2 is SYDVKM in the germline V gene. CDR3 coding DNA: TGTGCCAGCAGTTCTACTAACAGTGGGCACTACACCTTC. It encodes CASSSTNSGHYTF.